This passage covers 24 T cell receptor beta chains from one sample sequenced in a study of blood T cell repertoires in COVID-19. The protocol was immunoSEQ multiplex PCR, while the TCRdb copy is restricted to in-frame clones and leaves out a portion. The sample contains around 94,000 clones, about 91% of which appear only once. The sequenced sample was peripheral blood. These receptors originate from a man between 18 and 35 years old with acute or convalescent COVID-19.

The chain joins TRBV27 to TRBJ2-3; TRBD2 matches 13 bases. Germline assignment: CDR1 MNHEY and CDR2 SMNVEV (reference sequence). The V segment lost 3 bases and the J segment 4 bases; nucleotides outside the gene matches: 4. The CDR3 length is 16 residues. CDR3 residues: CASSLGLAGRADTQYF. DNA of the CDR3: TGTGCCAGCAGTTTGGGACTAGCGGGGAGGGCAGATACGCAGTATTTT.

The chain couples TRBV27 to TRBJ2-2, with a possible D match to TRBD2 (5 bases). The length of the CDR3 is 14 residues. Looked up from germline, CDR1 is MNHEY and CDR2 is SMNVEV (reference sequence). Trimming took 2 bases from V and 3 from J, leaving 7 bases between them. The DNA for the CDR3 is TGTGCCAGCAGTTTAAAGGGAGACACCGGGGAGCTGTTTTTT. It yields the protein CASSLKGDTGELFF.

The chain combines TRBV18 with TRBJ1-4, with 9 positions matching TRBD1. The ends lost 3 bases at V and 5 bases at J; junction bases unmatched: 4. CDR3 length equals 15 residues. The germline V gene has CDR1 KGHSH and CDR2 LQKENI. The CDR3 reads CASSPGDRENEKLFF. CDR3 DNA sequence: TGTGCCAGCTCACCGGGGGACAGGGAAAATGAAAAACTGTTTTTT.

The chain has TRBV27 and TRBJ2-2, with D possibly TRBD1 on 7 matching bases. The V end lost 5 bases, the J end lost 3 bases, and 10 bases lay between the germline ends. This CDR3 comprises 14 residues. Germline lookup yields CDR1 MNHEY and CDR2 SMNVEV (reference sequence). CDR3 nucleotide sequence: TGTGCCAGCAGTATCAGGGGGGACACCGGGGAGCTGTTTTTT. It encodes CASSIRGDTGELFF.

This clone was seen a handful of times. CDR3 coding DNA: TGTGCCAGCAGCGGCTATGGAAACACCATATATTTT. Protein sequence: CASSGYGNTIYF. The chain recombines TRBV9 with TRBJ1-3; D remains unclear. The CDR3 loop spans 12 amino acids. CDR1 and CDR2 from the germline V gene are SGDLS and YYNGEE. V lost 3 bases and J 3 bases, leaving 4 bases between the germline ends. Complete variable domain (other parts from reference TRBV9 and TRBJ1-3): DSGVTQTPKHLITATGQRVTLRCSPRSGDLSVYWYQQSLDQGLQFLIQYYNGEERAKGNILERFSAQQFPDLHSELNLSSLELGDSALYFCASSGYGNTIYFGEGSWLTVV.

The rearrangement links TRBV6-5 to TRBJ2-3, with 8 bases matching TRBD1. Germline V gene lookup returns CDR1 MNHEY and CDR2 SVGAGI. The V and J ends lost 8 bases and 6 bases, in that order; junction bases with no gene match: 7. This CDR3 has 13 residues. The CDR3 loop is CASRTGPEDTQYF. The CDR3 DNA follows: TGTGCCAGCCGGACAGGGCCGGAGGATACGCAGTATTTT.

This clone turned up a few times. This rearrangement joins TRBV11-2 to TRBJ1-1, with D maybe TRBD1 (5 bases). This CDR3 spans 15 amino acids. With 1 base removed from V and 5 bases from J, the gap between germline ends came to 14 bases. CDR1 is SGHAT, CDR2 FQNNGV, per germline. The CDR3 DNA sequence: TGTGCCAGCAGCTTAGCCCATTCAGGGAAGACTGAAGCTTTCTTT. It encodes CASSLAHSGKTEAFF.

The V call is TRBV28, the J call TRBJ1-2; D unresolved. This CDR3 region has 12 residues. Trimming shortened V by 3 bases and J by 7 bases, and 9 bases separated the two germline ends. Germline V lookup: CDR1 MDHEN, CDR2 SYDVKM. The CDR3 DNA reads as TGTGCCAGCAGTTTGGGGAGTTTTGGCTACACCTTC. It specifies CASSLGSFGYTF.

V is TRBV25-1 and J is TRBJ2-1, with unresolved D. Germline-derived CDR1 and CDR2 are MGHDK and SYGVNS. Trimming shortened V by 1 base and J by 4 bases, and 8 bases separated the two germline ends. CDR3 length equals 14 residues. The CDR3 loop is CASSEWASYNEQFF. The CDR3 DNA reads TGTGCCAGCAGTGAATGGGCCAGTTACAATGAGCAGTTCTTC.

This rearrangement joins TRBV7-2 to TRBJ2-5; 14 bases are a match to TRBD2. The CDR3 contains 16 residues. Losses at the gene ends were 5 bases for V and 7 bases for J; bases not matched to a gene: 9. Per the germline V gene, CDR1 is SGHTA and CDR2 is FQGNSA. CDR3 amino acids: CASSLGLAGEGATQYF. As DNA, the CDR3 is TGTGCCAGCAGCCTGGGACTAGCGGGAGAGGGGGCGACCCAGTACTTC.

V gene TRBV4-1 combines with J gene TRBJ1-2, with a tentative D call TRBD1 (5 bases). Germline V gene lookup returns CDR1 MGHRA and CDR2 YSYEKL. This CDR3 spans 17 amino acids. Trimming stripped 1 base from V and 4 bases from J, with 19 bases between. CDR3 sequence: CASSQAVGGSGGYGYTF. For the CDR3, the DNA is TGCGCCAGCAGCCAAGCCGTTGGGGGGAGCGGTGGCTATGGCTACACCTTC.

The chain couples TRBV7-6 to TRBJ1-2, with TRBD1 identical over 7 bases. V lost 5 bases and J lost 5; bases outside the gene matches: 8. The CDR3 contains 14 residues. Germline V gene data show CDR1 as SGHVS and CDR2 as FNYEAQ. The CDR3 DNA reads TGTGCCAGCAGCCTCACGACAGGGAGGTATGGCTACACCTTC. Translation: CASSLTTGRYGYTF.

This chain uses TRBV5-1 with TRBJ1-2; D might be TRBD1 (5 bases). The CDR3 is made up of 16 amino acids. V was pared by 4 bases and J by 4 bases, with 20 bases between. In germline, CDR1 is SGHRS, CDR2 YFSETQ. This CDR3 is CASSPTDPGMGYGYTF. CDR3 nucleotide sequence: TGCGCCAGCAGCCCCACAGACCCAGGGATGGGCTATGGCTACACCTTC.

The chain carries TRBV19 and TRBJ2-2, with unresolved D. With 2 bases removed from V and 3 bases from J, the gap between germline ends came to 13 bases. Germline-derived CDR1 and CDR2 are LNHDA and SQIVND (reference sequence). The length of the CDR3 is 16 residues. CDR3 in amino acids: CASSIKGGQYTGELFF. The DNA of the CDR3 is TGTGCCAGTAGTATAAAAGGTGGGCAGTACACCGGGGAGCTGTTTTTT. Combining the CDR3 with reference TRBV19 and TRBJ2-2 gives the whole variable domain DGGITQSPKYLFRKEGQNVTLSCEQNLNHDAMYWYRQDPGQGLRLIYYSQIVNDFQKGDIAEGYSVSREKKESFPLTVTSAQKNPTAFYLCASSIKGGQYTGELFFGEGSRLTVL.

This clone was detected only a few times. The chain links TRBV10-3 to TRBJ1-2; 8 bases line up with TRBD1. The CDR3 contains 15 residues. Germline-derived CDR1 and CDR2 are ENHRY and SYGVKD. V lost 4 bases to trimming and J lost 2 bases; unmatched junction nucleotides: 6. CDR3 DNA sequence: TGTGCCATCAGTGCCGCGACAGGGGAGAACTATGGCTACACCTTC. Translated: CAISAATGENYGYTF.

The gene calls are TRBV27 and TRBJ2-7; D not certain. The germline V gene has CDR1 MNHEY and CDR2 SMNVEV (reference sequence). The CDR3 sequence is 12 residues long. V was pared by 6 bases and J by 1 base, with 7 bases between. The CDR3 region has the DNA TGTGCCAGCAGGGGCAGGTCCTACGAGCAGTACTTC. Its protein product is CASRGRSYEQYF.

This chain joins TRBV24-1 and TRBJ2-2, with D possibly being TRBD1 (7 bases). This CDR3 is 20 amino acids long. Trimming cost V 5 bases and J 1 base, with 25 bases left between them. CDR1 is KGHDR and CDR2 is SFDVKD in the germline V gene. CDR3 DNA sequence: TGTGCCACCAGTGCAGGGGGGAACGGGGCAGCCGGCAGGAACACCGGGGAGCTGTTTTTT. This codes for CATSAGGNGAAGRNTGELFF.

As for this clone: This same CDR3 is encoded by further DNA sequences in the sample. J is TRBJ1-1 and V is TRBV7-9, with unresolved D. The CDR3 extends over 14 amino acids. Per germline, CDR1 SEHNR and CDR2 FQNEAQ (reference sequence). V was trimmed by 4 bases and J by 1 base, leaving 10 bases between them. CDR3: CASSSGVGNTEAFF. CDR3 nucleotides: TGTGCCAGCAGCTCAGGCGTCGGGAACACTGAAGCTTTCTTT.

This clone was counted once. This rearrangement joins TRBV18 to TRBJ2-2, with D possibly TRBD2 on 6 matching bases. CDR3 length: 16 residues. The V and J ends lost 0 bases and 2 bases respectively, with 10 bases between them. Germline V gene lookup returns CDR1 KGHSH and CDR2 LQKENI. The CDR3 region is CASSPPGGLNTGELFF. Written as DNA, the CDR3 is TGTGCCAGCTCACCACCGGGGGGATTAAACACCGGGGAGCTGTTTTTT.

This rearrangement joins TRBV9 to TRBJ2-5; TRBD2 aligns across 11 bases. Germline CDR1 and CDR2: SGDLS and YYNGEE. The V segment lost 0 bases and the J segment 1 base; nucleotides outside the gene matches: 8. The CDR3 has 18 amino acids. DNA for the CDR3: TGTGCCAGCAGCGTAGAGGGTAGCGGGGGGGCCTCCCAAGAGACCCAGTACTTC. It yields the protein CASSVEGSGGASQETQYF. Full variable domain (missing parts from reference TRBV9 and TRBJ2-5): DSGVTQTPKHLITATGQRVTLRCSPRSGDLSVYWYQQSLDQGLQFLIQYYNGEERAKGNILERFSAQQFPDLHSELNLSSLELGDSALYFCASSVEGSGGASQETQYFGPGTRLLVL.

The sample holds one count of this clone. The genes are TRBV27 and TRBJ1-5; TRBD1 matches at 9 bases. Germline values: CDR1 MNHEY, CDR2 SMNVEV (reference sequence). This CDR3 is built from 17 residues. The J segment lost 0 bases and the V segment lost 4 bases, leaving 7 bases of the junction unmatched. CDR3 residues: CASSSGQGRYSNQPQHF. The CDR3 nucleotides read TGTGCCAGCAGTTCCGGACAGGGGAGGTATAGCAATCAGCCCCAGCATTTT.

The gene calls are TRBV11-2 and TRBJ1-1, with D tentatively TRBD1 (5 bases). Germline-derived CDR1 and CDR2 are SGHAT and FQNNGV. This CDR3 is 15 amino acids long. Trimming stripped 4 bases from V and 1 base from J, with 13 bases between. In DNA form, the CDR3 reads TGTGCCAGCAGCTCCCCCCAGGGAAGGAACACTGAAGCTTTCTTT. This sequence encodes CASSSPQGRNTEAFF.

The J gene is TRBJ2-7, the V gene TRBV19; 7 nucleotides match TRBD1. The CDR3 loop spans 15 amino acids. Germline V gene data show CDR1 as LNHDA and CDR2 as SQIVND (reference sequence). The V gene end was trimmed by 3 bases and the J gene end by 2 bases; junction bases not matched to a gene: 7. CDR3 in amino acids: CASSIANDRAYEQYF. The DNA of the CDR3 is TGTGCCAGTAGTATCGCCAATGACAGGGCCTACGAGCAGTACTTC.

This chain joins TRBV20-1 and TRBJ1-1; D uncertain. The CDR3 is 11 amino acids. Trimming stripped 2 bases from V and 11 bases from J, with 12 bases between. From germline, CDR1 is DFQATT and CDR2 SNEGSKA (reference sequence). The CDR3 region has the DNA TGCAGTGCTAGATGGGTAAACGGGGCTTTCTTT. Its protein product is CSARWVNGAFF.